The TCR beta chain described here comes from a study of T cell responses to AZD1222 COVID-19 vaccine. The study, taken as a whole, reports: The repertoires were collected only after the peak T cell response. Vaccination with two AZD1222 doses was followed by a rise in Spike-specific TCR breadth and depth. Clonal diversity was possibly underestimated; the donors were predominantly white British and more often female. Only a handful of AZD1222 recipients, more than 5 in all, had baseline seropositivity.

Data came from immunoSEQ multiplex PCR; TCRdb stores just in-frame clones and leaves some out. The sample holds some 190,000 clones, roughly 94% seen once. As concerns this clone: Its antigen remains unknown.

The TCR sequence derives from an adult who received the MenACWY meningococcal vaccine as a control. This sample comprised peripheral blood, obtained 28 days after the second dose of the MenACWY control vaccine.

CDR3 loop: CASSYPQVDTQYF. In DNA form, the CDR3 reads TGTGCCAGCAGTTACCCCCAAGTAGATACGCAGTATTTT. The V call is TRBV6-6, the J call TRBJ2-3; D gene unclear. Trimming removed 2 bases at V and 5 bases at J, with 8 bases between. This CDR3 is built from 13 residues. Germline assignment: CDR1 MNHNY and CDR2 SVGAGI (reference sequence).